Following are 21 T cell receptor beta chains from one sample sequenced in a study of cytomegalovirus exposure and HLA in healthy donors. Both 60 Vbeta primers and 13 Jbeta primers went into the PCR. TCRdb keeps only in-frame clones here, not all; method: immunoSEQ multiplex PCR. This table has more than 65,000 clones, about 68% appearing once. The sample comprised PBMCs. Receptor source: a woman in her 50s in good health and CMV-seropositive.

The chain is built from TRBV4-1 and TRBJ2-2, with D tentatively TRBD2 (6 bases). Per germline, CDR1 MGHRA and CDR2 YSYEKL. The V end lost 4 bases, the J end lost 1 base, and 16 bases lay between the germline ends. The CDR3 sequence is 17 residues long. The CDR3 sequence: CASSLRDGRLNTGELFF. The CDR3 nucleotides are TGCGCCAGCAGCCTAAGGGACGGGAGACTGAACACCGGGGAGCTGTTTTTT.

The chain carries TRBV10-1 and TRBJ2-7; no clear D. Germline V gives CDR1 WNHNN, CDR2 SYGVQD (reference sequence). The CDR3 has 13 amino acids. Deletions cut 5 bases from V and 7 bases from J, with 15 bases between. CDR3 sequence reads: CASSTNPPGEQYF. For the CDR3, the DNA is TGCGCCAGCAGTACTAACCCTCCCGGGGAGCAGTACTTC.

The chain joins TRBV5-5 to TRBJ2-3, with D maybe TRBD2 (7 bases). Germline CDR1 and CDR2: SGHKS and YYEKEE (reference sequence). The CDR3 length is 15 residues. Trimming took off 0 bases at V and 4 bases at J, with 12 bases between the two ends. In DNA, the CDR3 is TGTGCCAGCAGCTTGGTCTCGCGGGGGCCAGATACGCAGTATTTT. Its translation is CASSLVSRGPDTQYF.

This chain links TRBV7-8 with TRBJ1-1, with D possibly being TRBD1 (6 bases). The germline gives CDR1 SGHVS, CDR2 FQNEAQ. The CDR3 has 15 amino acids. Between the trimmed V and J ends, which lost 5 bases and 6 bases, there was a span of 19 bases. CDR3 coding DNA: TGTGCCAGCAGCCATAGACAGGCCTCAACGGCTGAAGCTTTCTTT. This sequence encodes CASSHRQASTAEAFF.

This chain links TRBV6-5 with TRBJ1-1, with 9 bases identical to TRBD1. The trim removed 2 bases at V and 7 bases at J, leaving 11 bases unmatched. Germline lookup yields CDR1 MNHEY and CDR2 SVGAGI. The CDR3 runs 16 residues. The CDR3 loop reads CASSYGRTGAPGEAFF. CDR3 sequence (DNA): TGTGCCAGCAGTTACGGCAGGACAGGGGCCCCAGGTGAAGCTTTCTTT.

This clone was observed a few times. The chain combines TRBV5-1 with TRBJ1-1; D gene ambiguous. The length of the CDR3 is 13 residues. V gave up 0 bases and J gave up 10 bases, with 13 bases separating them. Germline V CDR1 and CDR2: SGHRS, YFSETQ. The chain's CDR3 is CASSLVGEIVAFF. The CDR3 DNA reads as TGCGCCAGCAGCTTGGTCGGGGAAATTGTAGCTTTCTTT.

This clone was picked up one time. CDR3: CATASGEPYEQYF. CDR3 in DNA: TGTGCCACAGCTAGCGGGGAACCCTACGAGCAGTACTTC. The chain uses TRBV19 and TRBJ2-7, with 9 bases fitting TRBD2. The CDR3 consists of 13 residues. V gave up 10 bases and J gave up 2 bases; unmatched junction bases: 6. Germline loops: CDR1 LNHDA, CDR2 SQIVND (reference sequence).

Details on this clone: A read error may produce the germline difference seen at one junction end. The rearrangement uses TRBV10-3 and TRBJ2-2; 9 bases line up with TRBD1. The CDR3 has 14 residues. Germline values: CDR1 ENHRY, CDR2 SYGVKD. The CDR3 spells CATSPGTGSGELFF. The CDR3 nucleotides read TGTGCCACCAGTCCCGGGACAGGGTCCGGGGAGCTGTTTTTT.

On this clone: Other nucleotide sequences from this sample produce the same CDR3. The V gene is TRBV9, the J gene TRBJ1-1; D is undetermined. V gave up 1 base and J gave up 1 base, with 17 bases separating them. Germline values: CDR1 SGDLS, CDR2 YYNGEE. CDR3 size: 17 residues. CDR3 nucleotides: TGTGCCAGCAGCGTAAGTGAGGGTAGCTATCCGAACACTGAAGCTTTCTTT. Its protein is CASSVSEGSYPNTEAFF.

This clone was seen a handful of times. The genes are TRBV28 and TRBJ2-7; tentatively, D is TRBD1 (5 bases). CDR3 size: 14 residues. The V gene lost 1 base and the J gene lost 1 base, with 8 bases spanning the gap. From germline, CDR1 is MDHEN and CDR2 SYDVKM. The CDR3 protein is CASSLFKGSYEQYF. CDR3 bases: TGTGCCAGCAGTTTATTTAAGGGGTCCTACGAGCAGTACTTC.

This clone was seen more than once but under ten times. This chain connects TRBV7-3 to TRBJ2-1; tentative D call: TRBD2 (6 bases). This CDR3 has 13 amino acids. Germline V lookup: CDR1 SGHTA, CDR2 FQGTGA. Trimming shortened V by 8 bases and J by 9 bases, and 17 bases separated the two germline ends. CDR3 nucleotide sequence: TGTGCCAGCGGTGGTTCGGGGGTAAGTGAGCAGTTCTTC. This gives the protein CASGGSGVSEQFF.

The chain employs TRBV5-1 and TRBJ2-3; D not resolved. The ends were cut back, 4 bases at V and 0 bases at J, with 15 bases in the middle. CDR1 and CDR2 from the germline V gene are SGHRS and YFSETQ. The CDR3 contains 16 residues. The CDR3 reads CASSPKPIVSTDTQYF. CDR3 nucleotides: TGCGCCAGCAGCCCTAAACCCATAGTAAGCACAGATACGCAGTATTTT.

This clone was seen more than once but under ten times. This sequence joins TRBV5-1 and TRBJ1-3; tentative D call: TRBD1 (6 bases). The CDR3 sequence is 15 residues long. The germline V gene has CDR1 SGHRS and CDR2 YFSETQ. The V end lost 0 bases, the J end lost 0 bases, and 7 bases lay between the germline ends. CDR3 bases: TGCGCCAGCAGCTTGGAAGGGGGCTCTGGAAACACCATATATTTT. It specifies CASSLEGGSGNTIYF.

The chain carries TRBV11-2 and TRBJ2-7, with D possibly TRBD2 on 5 matching bases. The CDR3 length is 16 residues. The germline gives CDR1 SGHAT, CDR2 FQNNGV. V was shortened by 0 bases and J by 2 bases, with 14 bases between the two germline ends. CDR3 in DNA: TGTGCCAGCAGCTTAGATCACAGCGCGGGTGCCTACGAGCAGTACTTC. Translated: CASSLDHSAGAYEQYF.

This CDR3 reads CASGRTDSNQPQHF. In DNA form, the CDR3 reads TGTGCCAGCGGGCGAACGGATAGCAATCAGCCCCAGCATTTT. V gene TRBV2 combines with J gene TRBJ1-5, with D unclear. The CDR3 contains 14 residues. V was pared by 8 bases and J by 0 bases, with 11 bases between. From germline, CDR1 is SNHLY and CDR2 FYNNEI.

The V and J genes are TRBV19 and TRBJ2-3, with D tentatively TRBD1 (5 bases). The CDR3 totals 18 residues. Trimming shortened V by 1 base and J by 3 bases, and 20 bases separated the two germline ends. Germline assignment: CDR1 LNHDA and CDR2 SQIVND (reference sequence). CDR3 sequence reads: CASSIVWKGMGLTDTQYF. The CDR3 DNA is TGTGCCAGTAGTATAGTTTGGAAGGGGATGGGCCTAACAGATACGCAGTATTTT. Full variable domain (remainder filled in from reference TRBV19 and TRBJ2-3): DGGITQSPKYLFRKEGQNVTLSCEQNLNHDAMYWYRQDPGQGLRLIYYSQIVNDFQKGDIAEGYSVSREKKESFPLTVTSAQKNPTAFYLCASSIVWKGMGLTDTQYFGPGTRLTVL.

The chain has TRBV4-1 and TRBJ2-1, with 8 bases lining up with TRBD1. V gave up 1 base and J gave up 8 bases; unmatched junction bases: 4. Germline V gives CDR1 MGHRA, CDR2 YSYEKL. The CDR3 runs to 14 residues. The CDR3, as DNA: TGCGCCAGCAGCCAAGGGACAGGGTTCTATGAGCAGTTCTTC. This sequence encodes CASSQGTGFYEQFF.

The chain uses TRBV14 and TRBJ2-7; TRBD1 is a possible D gene (7 bases). The germline CDR1 and CDR2 sequences are SGHDN and FVKESK. V was shortened by 6 bases and J by 0 bases, with 18 bases between the two germline ends. The CDR3 spans 16 residues. The CDR3 nucleotides read TGTGCCAGCAGTCCAAGGCGGGACAGCAACTCCTACGAGCAGTACTTC. Translated, it gives CASSPRRDSNSYEQYF.

There are a few counts of this clone. The V call is TRBV18, the J call TRBJ2-5, with a tentative D call TRBD2 (6 bases). The CDR3 is 13 amino acids. The germline gives CDR1 KGHSH, CDR2 LQKENI. V was shortened by 4 bases and J by 1 base, with 7 bases between the two germline ends. CDR3 amino acids: CASSRDFQETQYF. Here the CDR3 DNA reads TGTGCCAGCTCACGGGACTTCCAAGAGACCCAGTACTTC.

V is TRBV5-1 and J is TRBJ2-3; 11 nucleotides align to TRBD2. Germline loops: CDR1 SGHRS, CDR2 YFSETQ. Losses at the gene ends were 1 base for V and 6 bases for J; bases not matched to a gene: 7. The CDR3 has 16 amino acids. In DNA form, the CDR3 reads TGCGCCAGCAGCTTGTCGACTAGCGGGGACGGGGATACGCAGTATTTT. This translates into CASSLSTSGDGDTQYF.

This chain links TRBV30 with TRBJ2-1; perhaps TRBD2 as D (7 bases). Trimming removed 4 bases at V and 5 bases at J, with 12 bases between. The length of the CDR3 is 13 residues. CDR1 and CDR2 from the germline V gene are GTSNPN and SVGIG (reference sequence). Written as DNA, the CDR3 is TGTGCCTGGATGGGGGGGCTTGACAATGAGCAGTTCTTC. As protein: CAWMGGLDNEQFF.